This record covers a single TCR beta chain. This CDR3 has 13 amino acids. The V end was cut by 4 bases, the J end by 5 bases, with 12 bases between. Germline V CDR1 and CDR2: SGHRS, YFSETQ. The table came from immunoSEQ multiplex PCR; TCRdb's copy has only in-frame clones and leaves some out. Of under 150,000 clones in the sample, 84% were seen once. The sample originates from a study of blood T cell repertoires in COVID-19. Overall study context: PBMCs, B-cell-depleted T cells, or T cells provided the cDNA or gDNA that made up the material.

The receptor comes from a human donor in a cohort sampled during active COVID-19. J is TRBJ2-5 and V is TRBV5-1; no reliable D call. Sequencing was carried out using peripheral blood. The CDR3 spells CASSPTALETQYF. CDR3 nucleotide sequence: TGCGCCAGCAGCCCAACAGCCCTGGAGACCCAGTACTTC.